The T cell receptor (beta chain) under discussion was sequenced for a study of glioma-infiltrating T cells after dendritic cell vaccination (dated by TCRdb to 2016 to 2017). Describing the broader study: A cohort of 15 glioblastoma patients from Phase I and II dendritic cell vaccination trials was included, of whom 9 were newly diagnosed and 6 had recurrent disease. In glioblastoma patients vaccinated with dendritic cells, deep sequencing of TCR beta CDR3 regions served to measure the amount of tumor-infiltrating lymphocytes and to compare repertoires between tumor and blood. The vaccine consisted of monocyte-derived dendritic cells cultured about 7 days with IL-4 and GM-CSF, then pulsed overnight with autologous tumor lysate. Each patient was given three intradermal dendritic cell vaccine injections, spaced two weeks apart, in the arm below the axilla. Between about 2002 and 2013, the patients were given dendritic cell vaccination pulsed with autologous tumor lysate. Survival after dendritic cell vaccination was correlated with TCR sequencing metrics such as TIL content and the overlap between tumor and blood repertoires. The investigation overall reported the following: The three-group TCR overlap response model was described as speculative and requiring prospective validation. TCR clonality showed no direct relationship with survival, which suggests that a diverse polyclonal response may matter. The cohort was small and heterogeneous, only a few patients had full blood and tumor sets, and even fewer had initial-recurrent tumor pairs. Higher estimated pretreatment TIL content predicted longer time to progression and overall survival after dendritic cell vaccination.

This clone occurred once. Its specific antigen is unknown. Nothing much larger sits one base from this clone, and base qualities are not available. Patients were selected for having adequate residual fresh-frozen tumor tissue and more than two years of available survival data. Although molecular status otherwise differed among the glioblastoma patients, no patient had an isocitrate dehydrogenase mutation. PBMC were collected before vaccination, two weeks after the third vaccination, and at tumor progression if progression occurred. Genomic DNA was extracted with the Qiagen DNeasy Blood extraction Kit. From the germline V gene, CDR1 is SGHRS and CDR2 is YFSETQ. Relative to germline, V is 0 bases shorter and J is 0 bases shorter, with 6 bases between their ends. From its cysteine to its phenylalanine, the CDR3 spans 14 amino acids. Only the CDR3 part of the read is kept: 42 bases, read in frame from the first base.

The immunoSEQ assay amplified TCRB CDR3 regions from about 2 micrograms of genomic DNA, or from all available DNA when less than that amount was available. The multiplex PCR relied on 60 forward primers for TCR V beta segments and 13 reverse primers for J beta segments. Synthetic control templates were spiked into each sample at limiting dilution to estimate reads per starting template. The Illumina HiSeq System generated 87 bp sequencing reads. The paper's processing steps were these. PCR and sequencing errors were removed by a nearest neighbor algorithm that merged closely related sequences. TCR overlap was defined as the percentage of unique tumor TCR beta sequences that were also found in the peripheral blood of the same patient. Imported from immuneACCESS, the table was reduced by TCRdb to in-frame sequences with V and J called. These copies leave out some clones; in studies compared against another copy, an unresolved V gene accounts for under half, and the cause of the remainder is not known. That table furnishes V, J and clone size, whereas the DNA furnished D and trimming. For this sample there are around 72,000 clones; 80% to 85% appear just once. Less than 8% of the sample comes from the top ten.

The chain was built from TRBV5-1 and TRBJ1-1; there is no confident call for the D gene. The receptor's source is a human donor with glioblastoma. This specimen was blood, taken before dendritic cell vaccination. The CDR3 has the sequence CASSLASLNTEAFF. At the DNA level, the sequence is TGCGCCAGCAGCTTGGCTTCCTTGAACACTGAAGCTTTCTTT.